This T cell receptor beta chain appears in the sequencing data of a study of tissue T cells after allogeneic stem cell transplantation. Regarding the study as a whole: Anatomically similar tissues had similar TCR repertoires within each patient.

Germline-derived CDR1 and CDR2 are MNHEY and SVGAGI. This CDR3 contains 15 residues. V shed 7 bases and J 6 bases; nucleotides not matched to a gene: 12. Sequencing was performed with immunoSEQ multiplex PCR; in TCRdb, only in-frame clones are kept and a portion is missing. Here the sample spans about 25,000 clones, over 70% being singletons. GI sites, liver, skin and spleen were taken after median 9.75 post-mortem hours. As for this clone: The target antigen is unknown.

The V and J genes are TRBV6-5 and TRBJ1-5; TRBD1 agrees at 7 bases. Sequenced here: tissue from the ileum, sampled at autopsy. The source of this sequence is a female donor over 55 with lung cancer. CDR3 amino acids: CASIRDRVYGQPQHF. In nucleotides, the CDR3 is TGTGCCAGCATCCGAGACAGGGTCTATGGTCAGCCCCAGCATTTT.